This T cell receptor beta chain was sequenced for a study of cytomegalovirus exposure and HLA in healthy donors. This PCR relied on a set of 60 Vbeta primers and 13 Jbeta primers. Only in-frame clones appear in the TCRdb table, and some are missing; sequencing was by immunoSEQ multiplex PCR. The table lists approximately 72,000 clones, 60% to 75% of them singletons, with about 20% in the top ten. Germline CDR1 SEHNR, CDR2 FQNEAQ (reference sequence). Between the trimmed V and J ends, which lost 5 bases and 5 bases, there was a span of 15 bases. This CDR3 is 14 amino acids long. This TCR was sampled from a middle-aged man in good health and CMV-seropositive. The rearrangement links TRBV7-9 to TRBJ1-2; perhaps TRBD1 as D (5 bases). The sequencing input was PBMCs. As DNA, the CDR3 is TGTGCCAGCAGCAAGACAGACTTCGGGTATGGCTACACCTTC. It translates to CASSKTDFGYGYTF. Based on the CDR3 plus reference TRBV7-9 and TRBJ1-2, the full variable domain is DTGVSQNPRHKITKRGQNVTFRCDPISEHNRLYWYRQTLGQGPEFLTYFQNEAQLEKSRLLSDRFSAERPKGSFSTLEIQRTEQGDSAMYLCASSKTDFGYGYTFGSGTRLTVV.